This T cell receptor beta chain emerged from a study of blood T cell repertoires in COVID-19. Overall study: The United States, Italy and Spain were the sources of the acute and convalescent COVID-19 samples. The cDNA or gDNA used as material had been derived from T cells, B-cell-depleted T cells, or PBMCs.

In the authors' methods: Nucleated cell number was recorded as an estimate derived from reference gene primer amplification. Here immunoSEQ multiplex PCR was the method, and the copy in TCRdb shows in-frame clones only, minus some. The DNA gave D and trimming, while V, J and clone size come from that table. The sample shows about 200,000 clones, around three quarters of them seen only once. This CDR3 is built from 17 residues. The ends were cut back, 8 bases at V and 3 bases at J, with 23 bases in the middle. Per germline, CDR1 WNHNN and CDR2 SYGVQD (reference sequence). This clone was found a few times.

The sequenced sample was peripheral blood. The V gene is TRBV10-1, the J gene TRBJ2-1; the D is unclear. The sequence was obtained from a woman between 65 and 79 years old with acute or convalescent COVID-19. The CDR3 sequence is CASSGGEPSRIYNEQFF. The CDR3 region has the DNA TGCGCCAGCTCTGGTGGTGAGCCGAGCCGTATCTACAATGAGCAGTTCTTC.